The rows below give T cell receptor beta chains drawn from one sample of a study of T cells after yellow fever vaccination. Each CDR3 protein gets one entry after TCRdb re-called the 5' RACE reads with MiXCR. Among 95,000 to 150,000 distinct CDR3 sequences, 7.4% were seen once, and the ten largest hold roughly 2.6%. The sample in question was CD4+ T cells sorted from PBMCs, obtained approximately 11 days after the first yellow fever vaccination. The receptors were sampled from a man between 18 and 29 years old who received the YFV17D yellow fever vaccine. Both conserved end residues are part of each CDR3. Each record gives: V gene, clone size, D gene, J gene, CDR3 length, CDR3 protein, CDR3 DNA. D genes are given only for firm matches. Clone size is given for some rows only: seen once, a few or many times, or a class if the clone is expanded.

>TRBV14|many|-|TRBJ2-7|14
CASSQLGTAGEQYF
TGTGCCAGCAGCCAACTTGGGACGGCCGGCGAGCAGTACTTC
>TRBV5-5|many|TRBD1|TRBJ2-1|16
CASATPRTGIVNEQFF
TGTGCCAGCGCAACTCCCCGGACAGGGATTGTCAATGAGCAGTTCTTC
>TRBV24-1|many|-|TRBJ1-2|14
CATSDPPASRGYTF
TGTGCCACCAGTGATCCTCCCGCGTCCCGTGGCTACACCTTC
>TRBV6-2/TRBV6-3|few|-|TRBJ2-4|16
CASSRRENPQQNIQYF
TGTGCCAGCAGCCGAAGGGAGAACCCCCAGCAAAACATTCAGTACTTC
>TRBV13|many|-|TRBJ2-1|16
CASSGGGQSAYNEQFF
TGTGCCAGCAGCGGTGGCGGCCAAAGCGCCTACAATGAGCAGTTCTTC
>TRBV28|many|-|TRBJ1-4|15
CASSYFSGNNEKLFF
TGTGCCAGCAGTTACTTTTCAGGAAACAATGAAAAACTGTTTTTT
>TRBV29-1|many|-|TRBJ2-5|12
CSVDQNSETQYF
TGCAGCGTTGACCAAAACTCGGAGACCCAGTACTTC
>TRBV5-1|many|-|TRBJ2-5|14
CASSLGGGSETQYF
TGCGCCAGCAGCTTGGGTGGAGGGTCTGAGACCCAGTACTTC
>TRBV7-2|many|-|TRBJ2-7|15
CASSPSGTTNLKQYF
TGTGCCAGCAGCCCTTCCGGGACAACCAACCTAAAGCAGTACTTC
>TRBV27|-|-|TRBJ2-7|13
CASSLQGYGEQYF
TGTGCCAGCAGTTTACAGGGCTATGGGGAGCAGTACTTC
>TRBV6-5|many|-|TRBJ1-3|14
CASQFSASGNTIYF
TGTGCCAGCCAGTTTTCGGCCTCTGGAAACACCATATATTTT
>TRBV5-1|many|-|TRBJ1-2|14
CASSLGRYNYGYTF
TGCGCCAGCAGCTTGGGACGGTATAACTATGGCTACACCTTC
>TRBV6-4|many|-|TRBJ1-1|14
CASRARYMNTEAFF
TGTGCCAGCAGGGCAAGGTACATGAACACTGAAGCTTTCTTT
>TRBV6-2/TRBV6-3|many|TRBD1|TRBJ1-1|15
CASSRPGQGRAEAFF
TGTGCCAGCAGTAGACCGGGACAGGGGAGGGCTGAAGCTTTCTTT
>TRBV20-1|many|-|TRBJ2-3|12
CSAEPELDTQYF
TGCAGTGCGGAACCCGAGTTGGATACGCAGTATTTT
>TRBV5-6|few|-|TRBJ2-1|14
CASSPEWTSGEQFF
TGTGCCAGCAGCCCCGAATGGACCAGCGGTGAGCAGTTCTTC
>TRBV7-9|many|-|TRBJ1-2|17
CASSLVQSHSEHYGYTF
TGTGCCAGCAGCTTAGTCCAGTCCCACTCAGAGCACTATGGCTACACCTTC
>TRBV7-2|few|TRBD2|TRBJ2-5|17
CASSQGVGSGGEETQYF
TGTGCCAGCAGCCAGGGCGTGGGTAGCGGGGGGGAGGAGACCCAGTACTTC
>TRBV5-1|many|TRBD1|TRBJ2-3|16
CASSGTQGASTDTQYF
TGCGCCAGCAGCGGAACACAGGGGGCTAGCACAGATACGCAGTATTTT
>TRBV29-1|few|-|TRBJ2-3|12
CSGTRDADTQYF
TGCAGCGGAACTAGGGACGCAGATACGCAGTATTTT
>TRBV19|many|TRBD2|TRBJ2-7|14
CASRGLAGSYEQYF
TGTGCCAGTAGAGGACTAGCGGGATCCTACGAGCAGTACTTC
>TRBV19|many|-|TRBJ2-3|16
CASSSRRALGTDTQYF
TGTGCCAGTAGCTCCCGGAGGGCCCTCGGCACAGATACGCAGTATTTT
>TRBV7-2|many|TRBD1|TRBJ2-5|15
CASRTLQGSAETQYF
TGTGCCAGCAGGACCCTACAGGGGTCTGCGGAGACCCAGTACTTC
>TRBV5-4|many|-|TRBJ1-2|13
CASSFLSRDGYTF
TGTGCCAGCAGCTTTTTATCCCGAGATGGCTACACCTTC
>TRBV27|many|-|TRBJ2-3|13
CASSLGTTDTQYF
TGTGCCAGCTCACTAGGAACTACAGATACGCAGTATTTT
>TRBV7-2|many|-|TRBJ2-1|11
CASEGQNEQFF
TGTGCCAGCGAAGGCCAGAATGAGCAGTTCTTC